This TCR beta chain appears in the sequencing data of a study of radiation and T cells in renal cell carcinoma. Study-wide background: Nephrectomy followed 15 Gy stereotactic body radiation by 4 weeks.

Produced via immunoSEQ multiplex PCR; TCRdb's table is partial and in-frame only. The data show about 65,000 clones, roughly 79% seen once. This clone was counted a few times. V was cut by 6 bases and J by 6 bases, with 19 bases left in between. Per germline, CDR1 SGHDT and CDR2 YYEEEE. CDR3 size: 14 residues. Time point: blood 2 weeks post-SBRT. Treatment described: 15 Gy SBRT to primary tumor, nephrectomy 4 weeks later. V is TRBV5-6 and J is TRBJ2-7; D is ambiguous. The sequence was obtained from a man aged 55 to 70 with renal cell carcinoma. Sequenced here: blood, sampled from a patient whose treatment included radiotherapy and nephrectomy. CDR3 in amino acids: CASIKKGEVREQYF. DNA of the CDR3: TGTGCCAGCATAAAAAAAGGTGAAGTCCGCGAGCAGTACTTC.